The 9 T cell receptor beta chains in this list originate from one sample, sequenced in a study of cytomegalovirus exposure and HLA in healthy donors. Use of 60 Vbeta and 13 Jbeta primers characterized the PCR. Clones were read by immunoSEQ multiplex PCR, and TCRdb kept only the in-frame ones, dropping some. Here the sample spans tens of thousands of clones, over 60% being singletons. Material for sequencing was PBMCs. The source of these receptors is a man aged 30-40 years in good health and CMV-seronegative.

The chain couples TRBV5-1 to TRBJ1-2; 7 positions agree with TRBD1. The CDR3 is made up of 14 amino acids. The germline gives CDR1 SGHRS, CDR2 YFSETQ. J gave up 5 bases and V 0 bases, and 4 bases lay outside the gene matches. The DNA of the CDR3 is TGCGCCAGCAGCTTGGGCAGGGGGAGGTATGGCTACACCTTC. The encoded protein is CASSLGRGRYGYTF.

The chain is built from TRBV11-2 and TRBJ1-2, with no clear D. Trimming stripped 8 bases from V and 4 bases from J, with 17 bases between. The CDR3 extends over 14 amino acids. From germline, CDR1 is SGHAT and CDR2 FQNNGV. The CDR3, as DNA: TGTGCCAGCGGCCGGCAGGATTTCCCCTATGGCTACACCTTC. Amino acid sequence: CASGRQDFPYGYTF. Complete variable domain (other parts from reference TRBV11-2 and TRBJ1-2): EAGVAQSPRYKIIEKRQSVAFWCNPISGHATLYWYQQILGQGPKLLIQFQNNGVVDDSQLPKDRFSAERLKGVDSTLKIQPAKLEDSAVYLCASGRQDFPYGYTFGSGTRLTVV.

The chain links TRBV4-1 to TRBJ1-6; D remains ambiguous. Deletions cut 0 bases from V and 13 bases from J, with 7 bases between. CDR1 MGHRA and CDR2 YSYEKL come from the germline V gene. There are 12 residues in the CDR3. CDR3 DNA sequence: TGCGCCAGCAGCCAAGATTCCCTTCCCCTCCACTTT. Its translation is CASSQDSLPLHF.

This clone has a single count. V usage is TRBV28 and J usage is TRBJ1-2; 8 nucleotides match TRBD1. Germline V CDR1 and CDR2: MDHEN, SYDVKM. Trimming at V came to 6 bases and at J to 7 bases, leaving 7 bases not matched to a gene. This CDR3 comprises 13 residues. CDR3 sequence: CASRAGQGGGYTF. The CDR3 nucleotides read TGTGCCAGCAGGGCCGGACAGGGTGGTGGCTACACCTTC.

This clone occurred a few times. This sequence joins TRBV10-3 and TRBJ2-7, with 10 bases that match TRBD2. After removal of 3 bases from V and 4 bases from J, the junction contained 3 bases not matched to a gene. This CDR3 is 14 amino acids long. Germline assignment: CDR1 ENHRY and CDR2 SYGVKD. The CDR3 region has the DNA TGTGCCATCAGTGATAGCGGGGGGATGTACGAGCAGTACTTC. Translated: CAISDSGGMYEQYF.

The J gene is TRBJ1-2, the V gene TRBV5-1; D not resolved. The CDR3 runs 14 residues. CDR1 SGHRS and CDR2 YFSETQ come from the germline V gene. Trimming pared 0 bases from V and 0 bases from J, leaving 6 bases between. CDR3 loop: CASSLGQANYGYTF. DNA of the CDR3: TGCGCCAGCAGCTTGGGGCAGGCTAACTATGGCTACACCTTC.

The chain uses TRBV5-1 and TRBJ1-2; the D gene is possibly TRBD1 (6 bases). V was pared by 4 bases and J by 7 bases, with 14 bases between. The CDR3 covers 13 residues. Germline CDR1 reads SGHRS; CDR2 reads YFSETQ. The chain's CDR3 is CASSNRDIAGYTF. The CDR3 coding sequence is TGCGCCAGCAGCAACAGGGATATCGCTGGCTACACCTTC.

The chain employs TRBV7-2 and TRBJ1-1, with 8 nucleotides matching TRBD1. V gave up 5 bases and J gave up 0 bases; unmatched junction bases: 11. The length of the CDR3 is 17 residues. CDR1 is SGHTA and CDR2 is FQGNSA in the germline V gene. The chain's CDR3 is CASSKTGTGALNTEAFF. DNA for the CDR3: TGTGCCAGCAGCAAGACCGGGACAGGTGCCTTGAACACTGAAGCTTTCTTT.

This clone was seen only a few times. The chain employs TRBV18 and TRBJ2-7; tentative D call: TRBD1 (5 bases). The CDR3 runs 11 residues. V was shortened by 6 bases and J by 6 bases, with 9 bases between the two germline ends. Germline assignment: CDR1 KGHSH and CDR2 LQKENI. DNA of the CDR3: TGTGCCAGCTCCGTCCAGGGCGAGCAGTACTTC. It encodes CASSVQGEQYF.